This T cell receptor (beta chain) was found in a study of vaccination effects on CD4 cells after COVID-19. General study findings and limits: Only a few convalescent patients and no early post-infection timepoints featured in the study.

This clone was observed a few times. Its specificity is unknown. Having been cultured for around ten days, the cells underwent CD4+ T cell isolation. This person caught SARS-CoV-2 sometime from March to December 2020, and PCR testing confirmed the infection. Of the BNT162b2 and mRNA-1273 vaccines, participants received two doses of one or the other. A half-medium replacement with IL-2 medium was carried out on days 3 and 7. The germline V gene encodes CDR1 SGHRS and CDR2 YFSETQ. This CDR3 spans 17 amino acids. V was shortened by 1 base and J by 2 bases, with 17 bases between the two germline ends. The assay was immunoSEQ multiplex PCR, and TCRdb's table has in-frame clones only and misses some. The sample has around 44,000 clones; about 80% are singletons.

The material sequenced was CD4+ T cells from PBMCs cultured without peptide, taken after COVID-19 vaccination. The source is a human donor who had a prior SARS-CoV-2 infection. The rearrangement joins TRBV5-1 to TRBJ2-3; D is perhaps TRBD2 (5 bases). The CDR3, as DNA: TGCGCCAGCAGCTTGTGGACTGGGCGGAAGTACACAGATACGCAGTATTTT. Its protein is CASSLWTGRKYTDTQYF.